The 31 T cell receptor beta chains below come from one sample, sequenced in a study of control samples from healthy donors and cancer patients. Clones were sequenced by immunoSEQ multiplex PCR, and TCRdb holds only the in-frame ones, with some missing. The table shows around 170,000 clones, with approximately 90% occurring only once. The sequenced material came from blood. All receptors come from a woman aged 30 to 39 in good health.

The CDR3 loop is CASSAREGHNEQFF. The CDR3, as DNA: TGTGCCAGCAGTGCGCGGGAGGGCCACAATGAGCAGTTCTTC. The rearrangement links TRBV25-1 to TRBJ2-1; 9 bases align to TRBD2. The V gene's germline CDR1 is MGHDK and CDR2 SYGVNS. V lost 4 bases, J lost 5 bases, and 3 bases stayed unmatched. The CDR3 is made up of 14 amino acids.

The rearrangement links TRBV27 to TRBJ1-4; D might be TRBD1 (6 bases). The length of the CDR3 is 18 residues. Trimming pared 3 bases from V and 10 bases from J, leaving 27 bases between. Germline V gene sequence: CDR1 MNHEY, CDR2 SMNVEV (reference sequence). The CDR3 protein is CASSFRGIKNGFIGKLFF. As DNA, the CDR3 is TGTGCCAGCAGTTTTAGGGGGATCAAAAACGGTTTTATAGGAAAACTGTTTTTT. The whole variable domain, remainder taken from reference TRBV27 and TRBJ1-4, is EAQVTQNPRYLITVTGKKLTVTCSQNMNHEYMSWYRQDPGLGLRQIYYSMNVEVTDKGDVPEGYKVSRKEKRNFPLILESPSPNQTSLYFCASSFRGIKNGFIGKLFFGSGTQLSVL.

The chain links TRBV5-1 to TRBJ2-2, with 7 bases lining up with TRBD2. This CDR3 region has 13 residues. Germline-derived CDR1 and CDR2 are SGHRS and YFSETQ. V lost 7 bases and J lost 2; bases outside the gene matches: 2. The CDR3 sequence is CASLAANTGELFF. As DNA, the CDR3 is TGCGCCAGCCTAGCGGCCAACACCGGGGAGCTGTTTTTT.

The genes are TRBV6-5 and TRBJ2-1; D is perhaps TRBD2 (7 bases). CDR1 MNHEY and CDR2 SVGAGI come from the germline V gene. The CDR3 runs 14 residues. V lost 2 bases and J 6 bases, leaving 11 bases between the germline ends. The CDR3 loop is CASSYGGGINEQFF. The CDR3 nucleotides are TGTGCCAGCAGTTACGGGGGGGGCATCAATGAGCAGTTCTTC.

The chain is built from TRBV12-5 and TRBJ1-2, with D maybe TRBD1 (5 bases). The V end was cut by 1 base, the J end by 3 bases, with 12 bases between. The CDR3 runs 15 residues. Germline V gene data show CDR1 as LGHNT and CDR2 as FRNRAP. CDR3 DNA: TGTGCTAGTGGTTTGGCGCCCGGACACCACTATGGCTACACCTTC. It yields the protein CASGLAPGHHYGYTF.

This chain links TRBV19 with TRBJ1-4; TRBD1 is a possible D gene (6 bases). Germline V gives CDR1 LNHDA, CDR2 SQIVND (reference sequence). V gave up 10 bases and J gave up 8 bases, with 11 bases separating them. The CDR3 spans 11 residues. CDR3 sequence (DNA): TGTGCCACACAGGGTTTCGAAAAACTGTTTTTT. Its protein is CATQGFEKLFF.

The J gene is TRBJ2-5, the V gene TRBV5-1, with TRBD1 matching over 9 bases. The V gene end was trimmed by 2 bases and the J gene end by 0 bases; junction bases not matched to a gene: 14. This CDR3 is 19 amino acids long. Germline assignment: CDR1 SGHRS and CDR2 YFSETQ. As DNA, the CDR3 is TGCGCCAGCAGCTTCCGAGGCGAGTGGGACAGGGAACACCAAGAGACCCAGTACTTC. This gives the protein CASSFRGEWDREHQETQYF. Complete variable domain (other parts from reference TRBV5-1 and TRBJ2-5): KAGVTQTPRYLIKTRGQQVTLSCSPISGHRSVSWYQQTPGQGLQFLFEYFSETQRNKGNFPGRFSGRQFSNSRSEMNVSTLELGDSALYLCASSFRGEWDREHQETQYFGPGTRLLVL.

The chain combines TRBV7-9 with TRBJ1-1, with D unclear. The CDR3 extends over 11 amino acids. Trimming pared 5 bases from V and 5 bases from J, leaving 6 bases between. CDR1 is SEHNR, CDR2 FQNEAQ, per germline (reference sequence). This CDR3 reads CASSDLTEAFF. The CDR3 bases are TGTGCCAGCAGCGACCTAACTGAAGCTTTCTTT. Using reference TRBV7-9 and TRBJ1-1 for the parts outside the CDR3, the full variable domain is DTGVSQNPRHKITKRGQNVTFRCDPISEHNRLYWYRQTLGQGPEFLTYFQNEAQLEKSRLLSDRFSAERPKGSFSTLEIQRTEQGDSAMYLCASSDLTEAFFGQGTRLTVV.

This clone occurred many times. The V and J genes are TRBV9 and TRBJ2-3; 7 positions agree with TRBD2. The CDR3 totals 15 residues. Unmatched junction bases numbered 6, after V lost 1 base and J lost 4 bases. Germline CDR1 SGDLS, CDR2 YYNGEE. Here the CDR3 reads CASSVLAGVPDTQYF. For the CDR3, the DNA is TGTGCCAGCAGCGTACTTGCGGGAGTTCCAGATACGCAGTATTTT.

The rearrangement links TRBV5-6 to TRBJ1-1, with D possibly matching TRBD1 (6 bases). The V and J ends lost 4 bases and 4 bases respectively, with 17 bases between them. This CDR3 spans 15 amino acids. The germline V gene encodes CDR1 SGHDT and CDR2 YYEEEE. The CDR3 region has the DNA TGTGCCAGCAGCCGTCTAGCACAGGGTACCACTGAAGCTTTCTTT. It encodes CASSRLAQGTTEAFF.

The J gene is TRBJ2-7, the V gene TRBV18; TRBD1 is a possible D gene (5 bases). The germline V and J ends were trimmed by 4 bases and 5 bases, with 18 bases remaining between them. The CDR3 has 15 residues. Germline values: CDR1 KGHSH, CDR2 LQKENI. In nucleotides, the CDR3 is TGTGCCAGCTCACGAAGTCAGGGATGGGTTGACGAGCAGTACTTC. Its protein product is CASSRSQGWVDEQYF.

The rearrangement joins TRBV21-1 to TRBJ1-3; the D segment call TRBD1 is taken from the table without a DNA check. TRBV21-1 is given as a pseudogene. The CDR3 is 13 amino acids. The CDR3 nucleotides read TGTGCCAGTTGGACAGGGGCTGGAAACACCATATATTTT. The encoded protein is CASWTGAGNTIYF.

The DNA for the CDR3 is TGTGCCAGCTCATCAGGACAGGGGGCTATTGGCACGCAGTATTTT. The encoded protein is CASSSGQGAIGTQYF. This rearrangement joins TRBV18 to TRBJ2-3; TRBD1 agrees at 11 bases. The V segment lost 5 bases and the J segment 9 bases; nucleotides outside the gene matches: 10. The germline CDR1 and CDR2 sequences are KGHSH and LQKENI. There are 15 residues in the CDR3.

This chain joins TRBV29-1 and TRBJ1-1, with 12 bases that match TRBD1. The CDR3 runs 14 residues. V shed 6 bases, J shed 3 bases, and the junction held 5 bases outside the gene matches. Germline V gives CDR1 SQVTM, CDR2 ANQGSEA. The CDR3 coding sequence is TGCAGCGTACCGGGACAGGGGGCTGACACTGAAGCTTTCTTT. Amino acid sequence: CSVPGQGADTEAFF.

This chain connects TRBV5-6 to TRBJ1-5; weak D call: TRBD1 (5 bases). CDR1 and CDR2 (germline): SGHDT, YYEEEE. With 5 bases removed from V and 0 bases from J, the gap between germline ends came to 12 bases. The CDR3 has 15 residues. DNA for the CDR3: TGTGCCAGCAGTACCGAAAGGGGTAGCAATCAGCCCCAGCATTTT. Translation: CASSTERGSNQPQHF.

This chain links TRBV29-1 with TRBJ1-2, with 12 bases aligning to TRBD1. From germline, CDR1 is SQVTM and CDR2 ANQGSEA. CDR3 length: 14 amino acids. After removal of 3 bases from V and 6 bases from J, the junction contained 5 bases not matched to a gene. CDR3 protein: CSVDEGQGAHGYTF. CDR3 in DNA: TGCAGCGTTGATGAGGGACAGGGGGCGCATGGCTACACCTTC.

This clone has a single count. J is TRBJ1-5 and V is TRBV6-2 or TRBV6-3; 7 nucleotides match TRBD1. Germline CDR1 is MNHEY and CDR2 is SVGEGT. The CDR3 runs to 14 residues. V shed 5 bases, J shed 11 bases, and the junction held 12 bases outside the gene matches. In nucleotides, the CDR3 is TGTGCCAGCAGTAAACTGACAGGGCGGCAGACCCAGCATTTT. Translation: CASSKLTGRQTQHF.

The rearrangement uses TRBV19 and TRBJ2-7; 7 nucleotides agree with TRBD2. V gave up 1 base and J gave up 4 bases; unmatched junction bases: 4. The germline gives CDR1 LNHDA, CDR2 SQIVND (reference sequence). The CDR3 has 14 residues. CDR3 DNA sequence: TGTGCCAGTAGTATAGTCGGGACTACGTACGAGCAGTACTTC. Translation gives CASSIVGTTYEQYF.

The rearrangement joins TRBV14 to TRBJ1-2; D not resolved. This CDR3 comprises 17 residues. Germline V gene sequence: CDR1 SGHDN, CDR2 FVKESK. V was trimmed by 0 bases and J by 6 bases, leaving 20 bases between them. CDR3 in amino acids: CASSQDSPVKLENGYTF. CDR3 coding DNA: TGTGCCAGCAGCCAAGATTCCCCAGTTAAGTTGGAAAATGGCTACACCTTC.

The rearrangement joins TRBV5-1 to TRBJ2-7, with 8 bases aligning to TRBD1. V lost 0 bases to trimming and J lost 7 bases; unmatched junction nucleotides: 6. There are 14 residues in the CDR3. The germline gives CDR1 SGHRS, CDR2 YFSETQ. The DNA for the CDR3 is TGCGCCAGCAGCTTGGTCGACAGGGGTAGGGAGCAGTACTTC. As protein: CASSLVDRGREQYF. Drawing the rest from reference TRBV5-1 and TRBJ2-7, the complete variable domain is KAGVTQTPRYLIKTRGQQVTLSCSPISGHRSVSWYQQTPGQGLQFLFEYFSETQRNKGNFPGRFSGRQFSNSRSEMNVSTLELGDSALYLCASSLVDRGREQYFGPGTRLTVT.

This clone showed up just once. The rearrangement joins TRBV24-1 to TRBJ2-3; maybe TRBD2 (6 bases). V lost 0 bases and J 2 bases, leaving 11 bases between the germline ends. There are 16 residues in the CDR3. Germline-derived CDR1 and CDR2 are KGHDR and SFDVKD. CDR3 in DNA: TGTGCCACCAGTGATTTGGGGGGAGGAGTCACAGATACGCAGTATTTT. Translating it yields CATSDLGGGVTDTQYF.

The chain uses TRBV7-9 and TRBJ1-3; D is undetermined. The CDR3 is 15 amino acids. Germline lookup yields CDR1 SEHNR and CDR2 FQNEAQ (reference sequence). Deletions cut 2 bases from V and 2 bases from J, with 10 bases between. CDR3 region: CASSLILGTGNTIYF. The CDR3 bases are TGTGCCAGCAGCTTAATCCTCGGGACTGGAAACACCATATATTTT.

V is TRBV28 and J is TRBJ2-7; 10 bases are a match to TRBD1. Germline V lookup: CDR1 MDHEN, CDR2 SYDVKM. Trimming at V came to 7 bases and at J to 1 base, leaving 4 bases not matched to a gene. The CDR3 consists of 14 residues. The CDR3 spells CASKTGGRSYEQYF. In DNA, the CDR3 is TGTGCCAGCAAGACAGGGGGCCGTTCCTACGAGCAGTACTTC.

This chain joins TRBV6-5 and TRBJ1-2, with D possibly TRBD1 on 5 matching bases. Germline values: CDR1 MNHEY, CDR2 SVGAGI. This CDR3 is built from 13 residues. Trimming stripped 5 bases from V and 4 bases from J, with 11 bases between. CDR3 loop: CASSQGRVYGYTF. The CDR3, as DNA: TGTGCCAGCAGTCAGGGACGGGTCTATGGCTACACCTTC.

V gene TRBV6-5 combines with J gene TRBJ2-3; TRBD1 agrees at 7 bases. CDR3 size: 11 residues. Per the germline V gene, CDR1 is MNHEY and CDR2 is SVGAGI. The V and J ends lost 6 bases and 9 bases, in that order; junction bases with no gene match: 3. The CDR3 loop is CASRRQGTQYF. As DNA, the CDR3 is TGTGCCAGCAGACGACAGGGCACGCAGTATTTT.

CDR3 bases: TGTGCCAGTAAGCCGGCCGCCAGCTCCTACGAGCAGTACTTC. As protein: CASKPAASSYEQYF. This chain joins TRBV19 and TRBJ2-7; unclear D gene. The germline V and J ends were trimmed by 7 bases and 0 bases, with 13 bases remaining between them. CDR3 length: 14 amino acids. CDR1 and CDR2 from the germline V gene are LNHDA and SQIVND (reference sequence).

CDR3 residues: CAWSPGQYQNIQYF. The DNA of the CDR3 is TGTGCCTGGAGTCCCGGACAGTATCAAAACATTCAGTACTTC. The rearrangement joins TRBV30 to TRBJ2-4, with a tentative D call TRBD1 (6 bases). Per germline, CDR1 GTSNPN and CDR2 SVGIG (reference sequence). V shed 2 bases and J shed 5 bases, with 13 bases lying between them. The CDR3 loop spans 14 amino acids.

The chain combines TRBV3-1 (or the pseudogene TRBV3-2) with TRBJ2-3; TRBD2 matches 10 bases. Germline-derived CDR1 and CDR2 are LGHDT and YNNKEL (reference sequence). The CDR3 loop spans 17 amino acids. The junction had 8 bases not matched to a gene; V was cut back by 0 bases and J by 5 bases. CDR3 protein: CASSQDRSGRAVDTQYF. CDR3 in DNA: TGTGCCAGCAGCCAAGATCGGAGCGGGAGGGCAGTAGATACGCAGTATTTT.

This chain uses TRBV19 with TRBJ2-3; possibly TRBD1 for D (6 bases). The germline gives CDR1 LNHDA, CDR2 SQIVND (reference sequence). Trimming removed 3 bases at V and 5 bases at J, with 12 bases between. This CDR3 region has 14 residues. The CDR3 DNA reads TGTGCCAGTAGTATGGACAGCCGTGGAGATACGCAGTATTTT. This sequence encodes CASSMDSRGDTQYF.

The V call is TRBV7-9, the J call TRBJ2-1; 7 nucleotides align to TRBD2. The CDR3 extends over 12 amino acids. Germline V gives CDR1 SEHNR, CDR2 FQNEAQ (reference sequence). V shed 8 bases, J shed 3 bases, and the junction held 1 base outside the gene matches. CDR3 coding DNA: TGTGCCAGCTCTAGCGGCTACAATGAGCAGTTCTTC. Translation: CASSSGYNEQFF.

This clone was counted only a few times. The V gene is TRBV6-1, the J gene TRBJ1-6; 11 bases match TRBD1. Germline-derived CDR1 and CDR2 are MNHNS and SASEGT. The CDR3 covers 20 residues. The V gene end was trimmed by 2 bases and the J gene end by 8 bases; junction bases not matched to a gene: 17. CDR3 DNA: TGTGCCAGCAGTGAATCCGGGACAGGGGGTTGGCCTTTCGGGCATTCACCCCTCCACTTT. It encodes CASSESGTGGWPFGHSPLHF.